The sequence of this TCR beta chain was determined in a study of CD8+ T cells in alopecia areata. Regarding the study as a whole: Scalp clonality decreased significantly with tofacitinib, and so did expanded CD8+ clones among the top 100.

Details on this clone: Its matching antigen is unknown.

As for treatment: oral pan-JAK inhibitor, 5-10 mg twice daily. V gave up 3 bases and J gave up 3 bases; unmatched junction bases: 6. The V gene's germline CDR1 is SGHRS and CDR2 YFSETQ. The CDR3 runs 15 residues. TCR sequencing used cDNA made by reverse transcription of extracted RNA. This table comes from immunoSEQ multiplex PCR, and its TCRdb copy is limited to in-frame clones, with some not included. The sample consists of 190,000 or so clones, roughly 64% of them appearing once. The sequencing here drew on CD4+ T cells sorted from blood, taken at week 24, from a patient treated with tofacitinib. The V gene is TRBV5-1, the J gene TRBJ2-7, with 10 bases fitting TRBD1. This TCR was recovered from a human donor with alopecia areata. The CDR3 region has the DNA TGCGCCAGCAGCTGGCCGGGACAGGGGAGCTACGAGCAGTACTTC. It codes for CASSWPGQGSYEQYF.